This T cell receptor beta chain was sequenced for a study of T cell repertoires in cytomegalovirus infection. About the research overall: Researchers turned to recently identified HLA-C-restricted CMV epitopes as well as well-studied HLA-B-restricted ones. Carrying CMV and the relevant HLA type showed in public TCR beta signatures. General study results and limits: HLA-C-restricted CMV-specific TCR beta clonotypes prevailed in the ex vivo response.

TCRdb fed the reads into MiXCR, producing one record per CDR3 protein. The table shows fewer than 1,000,000 distinct CDR3 sequences, with 30% to 40% occurring only once. Losses at the gene ends were 4 bases for V and 4 bases for J; bases not matched to a gene: 20. The CDR3 contains 18 residues. Germline CDR1 DFQATT, CDR2 SNEGSKA (reference sequence). About this clonotype: Its specificity is unknown.

The receptor was derived from a human donor in good health (CMV status not recorded). Some clones in this sample may be carry-over from other donors' samples. V is TRBV20-1 and J is TRBJ2-3; TRBD2 matches at 7 bases. The input for sequencing was cultured CD8+ T cells from PBMCs, taken from culture after CMV antigen stimulation. CDR3 coding DNA: TGCAGTGCTAATGGACCAAGGTGGGAAGCGGGGTTCGCAGATACGCAGTATTTT. Protein: CSANGPRWEAGFADTQYF.